This T cell receptor (beta chain) is from a study of cytomegalovirus exposure and HLA in healthy donors. For the study at large: The same platform as the approximately 670 first-cohort repertoires was used for the 100 to 150 validation repertoires, a later analysis reported. Study results and limitations: As was reported, the classifier diagnosed cytomegalovirus status with high specificity and sensitivity. Cytomegalovirus-associated TCR beta chains were listed, numbering over 150.

Here immunoSEQ multiplex PCR was the method, and the copy in TCRdb shows in-frame clones only, minus some. The data show some 250,000 clones, more than 75% seen once. This clone has only one observation. Its specificity is not known. The sequenced sample was PBMCs. This clonotype originated in a woman aged 25 to 39 in good health and CMV-seropositive.

CDR3 sequence (DNA): TGTGCCTGGAGTGTTACTAGCGGGAGGGAGGAGTTCTTC. It codes for CAWSVTSGREEFF. V is TRBV30 and J is TRBJ2-1, with TRBD2 matching over 13 bases. This CDR3 is built from 13 residues. Looked up from germline, CDR1 is GTSNPN and CDR2 is SVGIG (reference sequence). The J segment lost 14 bases and the V segment lost 0 bases, leaving 4 bases of the junction unmatched.